The clone carrying this T cell receptor (beta chain) was observed once. This entry comes from a study of blood T cell repertoires in COVID-19. At the level of the study: Whether acute or convalescent, the COVID-19 samples came from the United States, Italy and Spain. The analysed material was cDNA or gDNA that came from T cells, B-cell-depleted T cells, or PBMCs.

This CDR3 spans 15 amino acids. CDR1 is MNHNY, CDR2 SVGAGI, per germline (reference sequence). Trimming pared 0 bases from V and 0 bases from J, leaving 8 bases between. In the study's own analysis: Using reference gene primer amplification, nucleated cell counts were estimated. Assay: immunoSEQ multiplex PCR; the TCRdb copy retains only in-frame clones and omits some. Clone size and the V and J calls come from that table; the DNA yielded D and trimming. The table has some 240,000 clones, 81% seen once. Seattle patient enrollment occurred during active infection, with longitudinal follow-up thereafter.

Material for sequencing was peripheral blood. The chain employs TRBV6-6 and TRBJ1-2; no firm D call. The clonotype originates from a woman of 80 years or more with COVID-19, enrolled during active disease. CDR3 bases: TGTGCCAGCAGTTACTCTGGGCAAACTAACTATGGCTACACCTTC. Protein: CASSYSGQTNYGYTF.